These T cell receptor beta chains were read from a single sample in a study of blood T cell repertoires in COVID-19. The table came from immunoSEQ multiplex PCR; TCRdb's copy has only in-frame clones and leaves some out. The sample comprises just over 150,000 clones, 75% to 85% of which are singletons, and under 0.75% rests with the top ten. The material sequenced was peripheral blood. The receptors shown here come from a man in his sixties with acute or convalescent COVID-19. Both conserved end residues are part of each CDR3.

TRBV6-2/TRBV6-3	TRBJ2-1	CASSYEFGQENNEQFF
TRBV4-3	TRBJ2-1	CASSQTWGTTYNEQFF
TRBV7-8	TRBJ1-6	CASSPLQGNNSPLHF
TRBV7-2	TRBJ2-2	CASSGSMAGELFF
TRBV5-4	TRBJ2-7	CASSPGASGSYEQYF
TRBV7-9	TRBJ2-6	CASSLRSSGANVLTF
TRBV28	TRBJ2-7	CASSPSNYEQYF
TRBV18	TRBJ1-6	CASSRSRNSPLHF
TRBV19	TRBJ1-1	CASRPTGGTEAFF
TRBV6-2/TRBV6-3	TRBJ1-5	CASSSRQGRLAQPQHF
TRBV5-1	TRBJ2-2	CASSPSGLGMAGELFF
TRBV19	TRBJ1-6	CASSIQGDSYNSPLHF
TRBV6-6	TRBJ2-7	CASSPGTGGIYEQYF
TRBV7-7	TRBJ2-5	CASSQGGTSGRETQYF
TRBV12-3/TRBV12-4	TRBJ1-2	CAAGTRAKRGYTF
TRBV10-1	TRBJ2-5	CAKPGQSQETQYF
TRBV7-2	TRBJ1-3	CASSPRGGGRGNTIYF
TRBV10-3	TRBJ2-7	CAISDPTGTTPYEQYF
TRBV7-6	TRBJ1-2	CASSLAKSANYGYTF
TRBV6-5	TRBJ2-5	CASRGRLAQETQYF
TRBV7-2	TRBJ2-3	CASSFGGTSVADTQYF
TRBV7-2	TRBJ1-6	CASSSGRGSNSPLHF
TRBV28	TRBJ2-7	CASSLYGQGSSGQYF
TRBV24-1	TRBJ2-3	CATSGFRGGTDTQYF
TRBV6-1	TRBJ2-7	CASSDPRASYEQYF
TRBV3-1/TRBV3-2	TRBJ2-5	CASSQEGATSGANLQETQYF
TRBV28	TRBJ2-3	CASSLPTGGAGQYF
TRBV5-5	TRBJ1-4	CASRLRGATNEKLFF
TRBV5-6	TRBJ1-2	CASSLAGSYGYTF
TRBV18	TRBJ2-2	CASSISGTSGTLNTGELFF
TRBV4-1	TRBJ1-3	CASSQQQGSSGNTIYF
TRBV7-9	TRBJ1-2	CASSFTPLQSNYGYTF
TRBV4-1	TRBJ1-2	CASSRNEQGADYGYTF